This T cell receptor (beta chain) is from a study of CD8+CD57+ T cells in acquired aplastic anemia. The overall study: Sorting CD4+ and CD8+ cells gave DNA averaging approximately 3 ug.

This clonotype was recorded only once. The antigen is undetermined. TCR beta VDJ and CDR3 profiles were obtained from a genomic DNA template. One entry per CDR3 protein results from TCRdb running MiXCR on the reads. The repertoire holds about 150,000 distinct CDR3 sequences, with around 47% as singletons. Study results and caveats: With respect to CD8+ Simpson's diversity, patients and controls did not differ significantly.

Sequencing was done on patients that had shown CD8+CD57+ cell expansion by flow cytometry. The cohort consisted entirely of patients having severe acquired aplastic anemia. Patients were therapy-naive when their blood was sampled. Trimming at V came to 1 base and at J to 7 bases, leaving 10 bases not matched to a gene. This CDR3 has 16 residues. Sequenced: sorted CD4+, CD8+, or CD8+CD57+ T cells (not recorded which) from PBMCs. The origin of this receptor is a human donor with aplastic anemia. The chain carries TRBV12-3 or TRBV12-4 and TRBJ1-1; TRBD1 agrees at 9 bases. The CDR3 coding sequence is TGTGCCAGCAGTTTAGGGACAGGGGACCGGGGGGGTGAAGCTTTCTTT. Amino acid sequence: CASSLGTGDRGGEAFF.